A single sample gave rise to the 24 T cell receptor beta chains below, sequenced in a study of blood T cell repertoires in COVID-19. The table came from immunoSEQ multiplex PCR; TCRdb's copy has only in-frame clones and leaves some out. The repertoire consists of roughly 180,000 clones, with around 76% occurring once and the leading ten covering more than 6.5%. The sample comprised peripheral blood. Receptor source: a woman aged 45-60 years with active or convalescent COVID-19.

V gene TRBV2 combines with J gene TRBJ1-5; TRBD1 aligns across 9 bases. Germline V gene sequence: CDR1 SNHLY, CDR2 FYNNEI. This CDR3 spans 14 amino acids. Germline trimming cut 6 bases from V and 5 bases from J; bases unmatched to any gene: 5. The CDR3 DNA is TGTGCCAGCAGATTGGACAGGGGAGATCAGCCCCAGCATTTT. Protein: CASRLDRGDQPQHF.

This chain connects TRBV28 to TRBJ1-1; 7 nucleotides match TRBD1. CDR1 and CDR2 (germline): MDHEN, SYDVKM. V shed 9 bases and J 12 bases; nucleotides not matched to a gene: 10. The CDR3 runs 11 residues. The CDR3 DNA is TGTGCCAGTAGGACAGGAGCACTTCCTTTCTTT. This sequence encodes CASRTGALPFF.

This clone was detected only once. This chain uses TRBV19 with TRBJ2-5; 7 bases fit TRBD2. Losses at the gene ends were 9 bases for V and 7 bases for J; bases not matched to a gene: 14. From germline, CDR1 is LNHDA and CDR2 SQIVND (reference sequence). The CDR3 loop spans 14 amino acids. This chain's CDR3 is CASWSAQRGGTQYF. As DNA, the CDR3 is TGTGCCAGCTGGTCAGCACAGCGCGGGGGGACCCAGTACTTC. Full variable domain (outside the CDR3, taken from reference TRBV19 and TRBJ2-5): DGGITQSPKYLFRKEGQNVTLSCEQNLNHDAMYWYRQDPGQGLRLIYYSQIVNDFQKGDIAEGYSVSREKKESFPLTVTSAQKNPTAFYLCASWSAQRGGTQYFGPGTRLLVL.

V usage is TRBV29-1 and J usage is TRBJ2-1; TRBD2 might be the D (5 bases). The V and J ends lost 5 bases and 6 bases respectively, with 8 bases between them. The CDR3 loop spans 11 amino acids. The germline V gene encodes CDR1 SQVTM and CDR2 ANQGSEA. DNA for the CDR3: TGCAGCGTTCCCGGACTCAATGAGCAGTTCTTC. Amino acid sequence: CSVPGLNEQFF.

This chain's CDR3 is CASSLQGGYSNQPQHF. For the CDR3, the DNA is TGTGCCAGCAGTTTACAGGGCGGTTATAGCAATCAGCCCCAGCATTTT. The V and J genes are TRBV2 and TRBJ1-5; possible D gene TRBD1, 6 bases. The CDR3 is 16 amino acids. The V gene's germline CDR1 is SNHLY and CDR2 FYNNEI. Trimming stripped 5 bases from V and 0 bases from J, with 14 bases between.

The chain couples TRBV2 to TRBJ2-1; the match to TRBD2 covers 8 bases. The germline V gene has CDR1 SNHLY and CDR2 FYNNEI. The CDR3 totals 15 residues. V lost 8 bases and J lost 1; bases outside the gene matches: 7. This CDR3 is CASLLAEDSYNEQFF. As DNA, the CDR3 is TGTGCCAGCCTACTAGCGGAAGATTCCTACAATGAGCAGTTCTTC. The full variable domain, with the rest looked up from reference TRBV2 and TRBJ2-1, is EPEVTQTPSHQVTQMGQEVILRCVPISNHLYFYWYRQILGQKVEFLVSFYNNEISEKSEIFDDQFSVERPDGSNFTLKIRSTKLEDSAMYFCASLLAEDSYNEQFFGPGTRLTVL.

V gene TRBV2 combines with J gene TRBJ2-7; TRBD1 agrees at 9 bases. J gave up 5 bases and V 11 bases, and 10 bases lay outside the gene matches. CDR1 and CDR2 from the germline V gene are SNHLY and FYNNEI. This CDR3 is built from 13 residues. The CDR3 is CAPDRGQGHEQYF. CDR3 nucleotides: TGTGCCCCAGACCGGGGACAGGGCCACGAGCAGTACTTC.

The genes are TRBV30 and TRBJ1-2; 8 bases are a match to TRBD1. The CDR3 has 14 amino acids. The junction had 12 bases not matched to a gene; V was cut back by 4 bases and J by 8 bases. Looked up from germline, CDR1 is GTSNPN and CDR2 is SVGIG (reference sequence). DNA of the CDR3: TGTGCCTGGAACCTCCTTACAGGGGGGCAGGGCTACACCTTC. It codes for CAWNLLTGGQGYTF.

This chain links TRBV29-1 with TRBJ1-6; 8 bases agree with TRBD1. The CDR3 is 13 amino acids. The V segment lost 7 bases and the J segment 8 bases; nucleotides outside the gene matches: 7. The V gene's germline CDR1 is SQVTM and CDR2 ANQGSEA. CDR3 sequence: CSASTGVDSPLHF. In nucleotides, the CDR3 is TGCAGCGCATCGACAGGGGTAGATTCACCCCTCCACTTT.

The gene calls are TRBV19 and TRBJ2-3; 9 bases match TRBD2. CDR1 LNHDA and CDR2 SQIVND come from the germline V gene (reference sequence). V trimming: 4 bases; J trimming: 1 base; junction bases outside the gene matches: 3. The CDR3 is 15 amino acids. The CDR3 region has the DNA TGTGCCAGTAGTACCCGGACTAGCGGCACAGATACGCAGTATTTT. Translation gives CASSTRTSGTDTQYF. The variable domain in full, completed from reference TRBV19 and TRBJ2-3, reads DGGITQSPKYLFRKEGQNVTLSCEQNLNHDAMYWYRQDPGQGLRLIYYSQIVNDFQKGDIAEGYSVSREKKESFPLTVTSAQKNPTAFYLCASSTRTSGTDTQYFGPGTRLTVL.

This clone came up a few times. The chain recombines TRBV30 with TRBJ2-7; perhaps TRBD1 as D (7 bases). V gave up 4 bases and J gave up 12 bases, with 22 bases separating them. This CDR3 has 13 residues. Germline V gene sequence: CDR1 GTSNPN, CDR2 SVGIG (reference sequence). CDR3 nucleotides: TGTGCCTGGAAGGGGAATGGAGGGGGCGCCAGGTACTTC. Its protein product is CAWKGNGGGARYF.

The DNA for the CDR3 is TGTGCCAGCAGTTCTAGGACAGGGAATATTCCCCCTGCTTTCTTT. Protein sequence: CASSSRTGNIPPAFF. The chain has TRBV28 and TRBJ1-1, with TRBD1 matching 8 bases. Looked up from germline, CDR1 is MDHEN and CDR2 is SYDVKM. The CDR3 is made up of 15 amino acids. Germline trimming cut 4 bases from V and 11 bases from J; bases unmatched to any gene: 15.

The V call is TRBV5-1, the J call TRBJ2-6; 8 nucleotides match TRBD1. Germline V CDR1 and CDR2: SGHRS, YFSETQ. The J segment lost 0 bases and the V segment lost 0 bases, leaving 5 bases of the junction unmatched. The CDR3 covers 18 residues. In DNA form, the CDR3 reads TGCGCCAGCAGCTTGGACAGGGGGTCATACTCTGGGGCCAACGTCCTGACTTTC. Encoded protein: CASSLDRGSYSGANVLTF.

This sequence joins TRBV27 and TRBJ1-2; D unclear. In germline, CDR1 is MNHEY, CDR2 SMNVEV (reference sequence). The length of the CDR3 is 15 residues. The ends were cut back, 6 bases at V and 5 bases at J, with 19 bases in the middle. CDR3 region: CASSLQIGGRYGYTF. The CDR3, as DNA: TGTGCCAGCAGCCTTCAAATTGGAGGGCGGTATGGCTACACCTTC.

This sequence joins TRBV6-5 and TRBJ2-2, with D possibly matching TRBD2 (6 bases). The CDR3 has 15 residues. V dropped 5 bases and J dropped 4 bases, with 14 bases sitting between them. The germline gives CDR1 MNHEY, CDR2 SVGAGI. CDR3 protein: CASSHGGARTGELFF. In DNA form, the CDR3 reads TGTGCCAGCAGTCACGGGGGAGCGCGCACCGGGGAGCTGTTTTTT.

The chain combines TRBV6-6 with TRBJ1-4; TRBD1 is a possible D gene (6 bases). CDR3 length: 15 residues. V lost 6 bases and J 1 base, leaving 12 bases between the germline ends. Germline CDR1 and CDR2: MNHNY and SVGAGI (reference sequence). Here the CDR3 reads CASSGQPRTNEKLFF. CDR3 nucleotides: TGTGCCAGCAGCGGACAGCCACGAACTAATGAAAAACTGTTTTTT.

CDR3 loop: CASSFLGQDPRDGYTF. The CDR3 DNA reads TGTGCCAGCAGTTTCCTTGGACAGGACCCCCGGGATGGCTACACCTTC. The rearrangement links TRBV28 to TRBJ1-2; TRBD1 matches 7 bases. Trimming took 3 bases from V and 6 from J; bases not matched to a gene: 13. CDR1 and CDR2 from the germline V gene are MDHEN and SYDVKM. The CDR3 is 16 amino acids.

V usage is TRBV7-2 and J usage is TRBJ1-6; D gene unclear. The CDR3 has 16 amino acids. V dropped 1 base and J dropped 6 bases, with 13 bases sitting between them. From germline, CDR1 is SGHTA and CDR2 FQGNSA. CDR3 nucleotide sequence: TGTGCCAGCAGCTTAGGGGCAGATCACCTTAATTCACCCCTCCACTTT. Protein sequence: CASSLGADHLNSPLHF.

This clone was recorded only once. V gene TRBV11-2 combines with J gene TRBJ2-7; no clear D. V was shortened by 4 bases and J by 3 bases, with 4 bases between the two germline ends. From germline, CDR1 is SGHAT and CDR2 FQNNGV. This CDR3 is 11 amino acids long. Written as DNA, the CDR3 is TGTGCCAGCAGCTCCAGCTACGAGCAGTACTTC. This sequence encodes CASSSSYEQYF.

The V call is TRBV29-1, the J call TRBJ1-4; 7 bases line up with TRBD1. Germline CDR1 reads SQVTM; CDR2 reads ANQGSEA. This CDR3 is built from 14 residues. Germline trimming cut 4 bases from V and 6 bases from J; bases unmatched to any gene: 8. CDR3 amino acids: CSVVGAGGDEKLFF. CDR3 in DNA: TGCAGCGTTGTTGGGGCAGGGGGAGATGAAAAACTGTTTTTT.

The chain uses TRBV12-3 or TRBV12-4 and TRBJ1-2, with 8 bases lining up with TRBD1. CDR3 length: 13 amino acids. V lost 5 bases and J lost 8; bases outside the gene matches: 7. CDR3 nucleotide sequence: TGTGCCAGCAGTACGGACAGGGTGAGGGGCTACACCTTC. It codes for CASSTDRVRGYTF.

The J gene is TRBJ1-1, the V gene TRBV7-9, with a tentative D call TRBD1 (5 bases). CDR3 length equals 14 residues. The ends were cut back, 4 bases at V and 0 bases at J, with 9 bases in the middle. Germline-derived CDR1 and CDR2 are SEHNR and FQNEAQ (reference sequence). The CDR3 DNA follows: TGTGCCAGCAGCTCCCCGACAGTGAACACTGAAGCTTTCTTT. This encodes CASSSPTVNTEAFF.

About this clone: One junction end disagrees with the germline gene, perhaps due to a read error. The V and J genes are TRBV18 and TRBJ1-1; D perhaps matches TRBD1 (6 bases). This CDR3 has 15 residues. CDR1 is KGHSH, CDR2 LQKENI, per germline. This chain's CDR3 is CASSPPQGTNTEAFF. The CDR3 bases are TGTGCCAGCTCCCCACCCCAGGGGACGAACACTGAAGCTTTCTTT.

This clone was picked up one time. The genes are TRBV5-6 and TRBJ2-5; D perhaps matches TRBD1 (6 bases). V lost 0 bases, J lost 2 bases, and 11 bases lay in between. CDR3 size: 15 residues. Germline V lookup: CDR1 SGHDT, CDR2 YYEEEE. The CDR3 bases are TGTGCCAGCAGCTTGGCTGGACAGCTACAAGAGACCCAGTACTTC. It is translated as CASSLAGQLQETQYF.